The entry below gives a single T cell receptor (beta chain) sequence along with its context. The data were obtained in a study of blood T cell repertoires in COVID-19. Study context: Italy, Spain and the United States were the sources of the convalescent and acute COVID-19 samples. From T cells, B-cell-depleted T cells, or PBMCs came the material, which was cDNA or gDNA.

CDR3 length: 15 amino acids. Germline V gives CDR1 LNHDA, CDR2 SQIVND (reference sequence). Trimming stripped 10 bases from V and 1 base from J, with 14 bases between. Methods used by the authors: Reference gene primer amplification yielded estimated nucleated cell counts. Sequenced by immunoSEQ multiplex PCR; TCRdb stores in-frame clones only, minus some. V and J calls plus clone size are reproduced from that table; the DNA served to infer D and trimming. The sample has more than 90,000 clones; 82% are singletons. The sample comprised peripheral blood. The V call is TRBV19, the J call TRBJ2-6; D possibly corresponds to TRBD2 (5 bases). This receptor was identified in a man at least 80 years old with acute or convalescent COVID-19. CDR3 protein: CATAPRTSGANVLTF. CDR3 nucleotide sequence: TGTGCCACCGCACCTCGGACTTCTGGGGCCAACGTCCTGACTTTC.